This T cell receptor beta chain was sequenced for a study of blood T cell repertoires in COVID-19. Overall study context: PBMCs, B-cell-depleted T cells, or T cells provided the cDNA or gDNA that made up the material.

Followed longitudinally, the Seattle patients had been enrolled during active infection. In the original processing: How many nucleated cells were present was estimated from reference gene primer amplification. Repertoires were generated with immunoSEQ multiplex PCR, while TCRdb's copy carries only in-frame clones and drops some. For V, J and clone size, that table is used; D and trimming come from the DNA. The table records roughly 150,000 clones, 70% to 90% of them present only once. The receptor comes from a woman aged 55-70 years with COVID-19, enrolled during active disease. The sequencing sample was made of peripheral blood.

CDR3 residues: CASSYLTVGYDNSPLHF. The CDR3 region has the DNA TGCGCCAGCAGCTACTTGACAGTGGGGTATGATAATTCACCCCTCCACTTT. V usage is TRBV5-1 and J usage is TRBJ1-6, with D possibly being TRBD1 (5 bases). V lost 3 bases, J lost 5 bases, and 18 bases lay in between. CDR1 and CDR2 from the germline V gene are SGHRS and YFSETQ. The CDR3 is 17 amino acids.